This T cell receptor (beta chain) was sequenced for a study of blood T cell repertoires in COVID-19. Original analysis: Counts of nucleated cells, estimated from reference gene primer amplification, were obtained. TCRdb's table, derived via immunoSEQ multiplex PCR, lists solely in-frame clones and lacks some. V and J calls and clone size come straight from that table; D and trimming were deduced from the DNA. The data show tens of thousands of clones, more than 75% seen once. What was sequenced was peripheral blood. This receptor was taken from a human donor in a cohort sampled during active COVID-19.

The CDR3 protein is CATSDSGETQYF. The CDR3 nucleotides read TGTGCCACCAGTGATTCGGGGGAGACCCAGTACTTC. J is TRBJ2-5 and V is TRBV24-1; tentatively, D is TRBD2 (5 bases). V was clipped by 2 bases and J by 5 bases, with 5 bases between them. Germline assignment: CDR1 KGHDR and CDR2 SFDVKD. This CDR3 contains 12 residues.